What follows is one T cell receptor (beta chain) and its context. This specimen comes from a study of T-cell reconstitution after alpha-beta-depleted transplantation in children. CDR3 length: 19 amino acids. CDR1 and CDR2 from the germline V gene are SGHRS and YFSETQ. Trimming stripped 0 bases from V and 0 bases from J, with 18 bases between. A library of TCRbeta sequences, prepared with unique molecular identifiers, was generated. MiXCR, applied by TCRdb to the PCR reads, yields one record per CDR3 protein. The sample carries around 600,000 distinct CDR3 sequences, roughly a tenth recorded once. This clonotype was obtained from a human donor who donated a stem cell graft to a child with acute myeloid leukemia. The V call is TRBV5-1, the J call TRBJ2-2, with TRBD1 as a possible D gene (5 bases). Here the sequenced sample was PBMCs from the stem cell graft donor, taken from the stem cell graft. In DNA form, the CDR3 reads TGCGCCAGCAGCTTGGCCCGTGGGGCGGTCGACGCGAACACCGGGGAGCTGTTTTTT. Translating it yields CASSLARGAVDANTGELFF. Looking up the rest from reference TRBV5-1 and TRBJ2-2 gives the full variable domain: KAGVTQTPRYLIKTRGQQVTLSCSPISGHRSVSWYQQTPGQGLQFLFEYFSETQRNKGNFPGRFSGRQFSNSRSEMNVSTLELGDSALYLCASSLARGAVDANTGELFFGEGSRLTVL.